This is a list of T cell receptor beta chains from one sample in a study of cytomegalovirus exposure and HLA in healthy donors. Measured with immunoSEQ multiplex PCR; TCRdb has only the in-frame clones, and not every one. The data contain 100,000 or so clones, roughly 73% of them singletons. The sample consisted of PBMCs. Source of these receptors: a man aged 40-50 years in good health and CMV-seronegative. The CDR3 runs from the conserved cysteine through the conserved F or W. A D gene is named only where the DNA matches it firmly. Rows give clone size only sometimes, using once, few, many, or a class for an expanded clone.

TRBV12-5,TRBJ2-3,-,-,TGTGCTAGTGGTTTGGTATTAGGGGCGGCAGATACGCAGTATTTT,CASGLVLGAADTQYF
TRBV5-4,TRBJ2-7,-,TRBD2,TGTGCCAGCAGCGCCGGACTAGCGGGGGGGACCTACGAGCAGTACTTC,CASSAGLAGGTYEQYF
TRBV29-1,TRBJ2-3,-,-,TGCAGCGGACAGGACACTTACCCAGATACGCAGTATTTT,CSGQDTYPDTQYF
TRBV5-1,TRBJ2-7,-,-,TGCGCCAGCAGCTATGGACAGTACGAGCAGTACTTC,CASSYGQYEQYF
TRBV9,TRBJ1-2,-,-,TGTGCCAGCAGCGTAGGGCGGAATAACTATGGCTACACCTTC,CASSVGRNNYGYTF
TRBV2,TRBJ1-5,-,TRBD1,TGTGCCAGCAGTGAAGCGGACAGGGGATACCAGCCCCAGCATTTT,CASSEADRGYQPQHF
TRBV2,TRBJ2-7,-,TRBD1,TGTGCCAGCAGTTGGGACAGGGATTTTGGCGAGCAGTACTTC,CASSWDRDFGEQYF
TRBV7-9,TRBJ2-3,-,-,TGTGCCAGCAGCGTAGGGGACACCGAAAGCACAGATACGCAGTATTTT,CASSVGDTESTDTQYF
TRBV19,TRBJ1-5,-,-,TGTGCCAGTAGTATGTATGCGTATAGCAATCAGCCCCAGCATTTT,CASSMYAYSNQPQHF
TRBV19,TRBJ2-7,few,-,TGTGCCAGTAGCAGGGACTCCGGCTACGAGCAGTACTTC,CASSRDSGYEQYF
TRBV9,TRBJ2-2,-,-,TGTGCCAGCAGCGTACCGGGTCGGGGTTACACCGGGGAGCTGTTTTTT,CASSVPGRGYTGELFF
TRBV4-1,TRBJ1-2,-,-,TGCGCCAGCAGCCAAATCCGCCAGATTTATGGCTACACCTTC,CASSQIRQIYGYTF
TRBV7-7,TRBJ2-5,-,-,TGTGCCAGCAGCCCGAATTCGGGGGAGACCCAGTACTTC,CASSPNSGETQYF
TRBV11-2,TRBJ2-7,-,TRBD1,TGTGCCAGCAGTACTTTTCGAGACAGGGGCAGGACCTACGAGCAGTACTTC,CASSTFRDRGRTYEQYF
TRBV5-8,TRBJ2-5,-,TRBD2,TGTGCCAGCAGCTTCGGGGACAGCCTAGCGGGGGAAGAGACCCAGTACTTC,CASSFGDSLAGEETQYF
TRBV15,TRBJ2-2,-,TRBD1,TGTGCCACCAGCAGCACAGGGGCCACGAACACCGGGGAGCTGTTTTTT,CATSSTGATNTGELFF
TRBV5-1,TRBJ2-2,-,TRBD2,TGCGCCAGCAGCTTCCTAGCGGGGGTAAACACCGGGGAGCTGTTTTTT,CASSFLAGVNTGELFF
TRBV5-4,TRBJ2-7,-,-,TGTGCCAGCAGCGCCGCAGGGGCCATCTACGAGCAGTACTTC,CASSAAGAIYEQYF
TRBV4-3,TRBJ1-2,-,-,TGCGCCAGCAGCCAAGGGTGGCGGGACTATGGCTACACCTTC,CASSQGWRDYGYTF
TRBV6-4,TRBJ1-5,-,-,TGTGCCAGCAGTCGTGACTTTAGCAATCAGCCCCAGCATTTT,CASSRDFSNQPQHF
TRBV6-1,TRBJ1-1,-,-,TGTGCCAGCAGTATGGGAGACACTGAAGCTTTCTTT,CASSMGDTEAFF
TRBV10-2,TRBJ1-1,once,-,TGCGCCAGCAGTGAGCCTACAACAGGGTACATGAACACTGAAGCTTTCTTT,CASSEPTTGYMNTEAFF
TRBV7-2,TRBJ2-1,-,-,TGTGCCAGCCTCCAATTTATGGGAGGATACAATGAGCAGTTCTTC,CASLQFMGGYNEQFF
TRBV4-1,TRBJ2-7,-,TRBD1,TGCGCCAGCAGCCAAGATCGTGACAGGGCTTCCTACGAGCAGTACTTC,CASSQDRDRASYEQYF
TRBV5-6,TRBJ2-4,-,TRBD1,TGTGCCAGCAGCGTAGGACAGGATGAATTTCGGAACATTCAGTACTTC,CASSVGQDEFRNIQYF
TRBV14,TRBJ1-2,-,-,TGTGCCAGCAGCCAAGGTCGGTACTATGGCTACACCTTC,CASSQGRYYGYTF
TRBV5-6,TRBJ1-1,few,-,TGTGCCAGCAGCTTGATGATGGGCCAGGTGGGTGGAGCTTTCTTT,CASSLMMGQVGGAFF
TRBV4-2,TRBJ1-1,-,TRBD1,TGTGCCAGCAGCCAACGAACAGGGGGCCCCCCTGAAGCTTTCTTT,CASSQRTGGPPEAFF
TRBV7-9,TRBJ2-1,-,-,TGTGCCAGCAGCTTTGAGGATGAGCAGTTCTTC,CASSFEDEQFF
TRBV7-2,TRBJ2-7,-,-,TGTGCCAGCAGCCCACAGACCCGAATGCAGTACTTC,CASSPQTRMQYF
TRBV7-9,TRBJ1-2,-,-,TGTGCCAGCAGCTCTCGACAGCTCTATGGCTACACCTTC,CASSSRQLYGYTF
TRBV5-1,TRBJ2-7,few,-,TGCGCCAGCAGCTTGGCAGGCCAGTTCGTCTACGAGCAGTACTTC,CASSLAGQFVYEQYF
TRBV4-2,TRBJ1-6,few,TRBD1,TGTGCCAGCAGACACGGGACAGATAGTAATTCACCCCTCCACTTT,CASRHGTDSNSPLHF
TRBV7-2,TRBJ2-5,-,-,TGTGCCAGCAGCCTCTCGCGGTTTTCTCAAGAGACCCAGTACTTC,CASSLSRFSQETQYF
TRBV6-5,TRBJ1-2,-,TRBD1,TGTGCCAGCAGAGAGGGAGACAGGGACCTCTATGGCTACACCTTC,CASREGDRDLYGYTF
TRBV6-5,TRBJ1-2,-,TRBD1,TGTGCCAGCAGTGCGACAGGGACGGGCTACACCTTC,CASSATGTGYTF
TRBV9,TRBJ2-5,-,-,TGTGCCAGCAGCGTAGGCGAGAGCCAAGAGACCCAGTACTTC,CASSVGESQETQYF
TRBV5-6,TRBJ1-5,-,-,TGTGCCAGCAGCGGGCCGAGGGAGCCCCAGCATTTT,CASSGPREPQHF
TRBV7-8,TRBJ2-2,-,-,TGTGCCAGCAGCTTATTTAACAGGAGAAACACCGGGGAGCTGTTTTTT,CASSLFNRRNTGELFF
TRBV7-2,TRBJ2-5,-,TRBD2,TGTGCCAGCAGCTTTGCTAGCGGGGGGGCAGAGACCCAGTACTTC,CASSFASGGAETQYF
TRBV19,TRBJ1-2,-,TRBD1,TGTGCCAGTAGTATGGGGACAGGGGAAGATGGCTACACCTTC,CASSMGTGEDGYTF
TRBV7-9,TRBJ1-1,-,-,TGTGCCAGCAGCCCTGACCTAGTGAACACTGAAGCTTTCTTT,CASSPDLVNTEAFF
TRBV6-5,TRBJ1-2,-,-,TGTGCCAGCAGTTACTCGAGGGGGGGGCCCTATGGCTACACCTTC,CASSYSRGGPYGYTF
TRBV29-1,TRBJ2-7,-,-,TGCAGCGTTGGGGCTGGCTACGAGCAGTACTTC,CSVGAGYEQYF
TRBV28,TRBJ2-7,-,-,TGTGCCAGCAGTCCTACCGTGGACAGAGGGTACGAGCAGTACTTC,CASSPTVDRGYEQYF